The 25 T cell receptor beta chains in this list originate from one sample, sequenced in a study of glioma-infiltrating T cells listed by TCRdb under 2016. The sequencer was an Illumina MiSeq. TCR alpha and beta CDR3 regions were amplified with the iRepertoire nested amplicon-rescue multiplex PCR (arm-PCR) platform from RNA. TCRdb redid the processing of the public reads, applying fastp at Q25 and MiXCR, and retained in-frame beta chains. Each record represents a unique CDR3 protein, reported with the most common genes and DNA among its rows. The sample includes around 90,000 distinct CDR3 sequences, with roughly 40% observed a single time. The leading ten clones occupy 35% to 40% of the sample. The specimen sequenced was glioma tissue, nonneoplastic brain tissue, or PBMCs (not recorded which). The origin of the receptors is a human donor with low-grade glioma or glioblastoma, undergoing nonglioma brain surgery, or in good health (not recorded which).

This clonotype was observed once. This clone may be a read error of a much larger clone one base away. V gene TRBV2 combines with J gene TRBJ2-3; D is undetermined. Germline assignment: CDR1 SNHLY and CDR2 FYNNEI. This CDR3 contains 16 residues. V was cut by 4 bases and J by 6 bases, with 20 bases left in between. This chain's CDR3 is CASSGSPSRALDTQYF. The CDR3 coding sequence is TGTGCCAGCAGTGGATCCCCAAGCCGGGCCCTCGATACGCAGTATTTT.

This clonotype was detected only once. The V call is TRBV4-1, the J call TRBJ1-1; the D is unclear. This CDR3 has 14 amino acids. In germline, CDR1 is MGHRA, CDR2 YSYEKL. The V and J ends lost 5 bases and 5 bases respectively, with 15 bases between them. The CDR3 protein is CASSLEKGSTEAFF. Here the CDR3 DNA reads TGCGCCAGCAGCTTGGAGAAGGGATCGACTGAAGCTTTCTTT.

This clonotype was found many times. This chain links TRBV15 with TRBJ2-3, with D perhaps given as TRBD1 or TRBD2 (6 bases each). The CDR3 spans 15 residues. The germline CDR1 and CDR2 sequences are LNHNV and YYDKDF (reference sequence). V was trimmed by 3 bases and J by 2 bases, leaving 12 bases between them. The CDR3 loop is CATSRKGGPTDTQYF. Written as DNA, the CDR3 is TGTGCCACCAGCAGGAAAGGGGGGCCCACAGATACGCAGTATTTT.

This clonotype came up many times. This chain uses TRBV29-1 with TRBJ2-2; 10 positions match TRBD2. The ends lost 4 bases at V and 5 bases at J; junction bases unmatched: 1. The CDR3 sequence is 13 residues long. Germline CDR1 and CDR2: SQVTM and ANQGSEA. As DNA, the CDR3 is TGCAGCGTTGCTAGCGGGAGAACCGGGGAGCTGTTTTTT. This gives the protein CSVASGRTGELFF.

This clonotype was picked up many times. V usage is TRBV4-2 and J usage is TRBJ1-5; 9 bases line up with TRBD1. Germline V gene lookup returns CDR1 LGHNA and CDR2 YNFKEQ. Trimming removed 2 bases from V and 5 bases from J; junction bases left unmatched: 1. The CDR3 has 14 residues. Here the CDR3 DNA reads TGTGCCAGCAGCCAAACAGGGGGCGATCAGCCCCAGCATTTT. It translates to CASSQTGGDQPQHF.

This clonotype was seen ten or more times. The CDR3 DNA reads as TGTGCCAGCAGACCTAGCGGGAGGGGGTTGGGGCAGTTCTTC. Residues: CASRPSGRGLGQFF. This rearrangement joins TRBV6-1 to TRBJ2-1, with TRBD2 matching over 12 bases. V lost 6 bases to trimming and J lost 12 bases; unmatched junction nucleotides: 9. From germline, CDR1 is MNHNS and CDR2 SASEGT. This CDR3 is built from 14 residues.

A word on this clonotype: At one boundary the junction diverges from the germline segment, which might be a read error. The chain is built from TRBV29-1 and TRBJ2-3, with D hard to call. This CDR3 has 14 amino acids. Per the germline V gene, CDR1 is SQVTM and CDR2 is ANQGSEA. CDR3 DNA: TGCAGAGTTGAAGATCCCGTATTGCGGGATACGCAGTATTTT. It is translated as CRVEDPVLRDTQYF.

Turning to this clonotype: This may be a read error: a much more frequent sequence differs by one nucleotide. This chain links TRBV29-1 with TRBJ2-7; 10 bases fit TRBD1. The CDR3 has 13 residues. Germline assignment: CDR1 SQVTM and CDR2 ANQGSEA. As DNA, the CDR3 is TGCAGCGCTGGGACAGGGGACGCCGACGAGCAGAACTTC. It yields the protein CSAGTGDADEQNF.

The J gene is TRBJ2-5, the V gene TRBV29-1, with D possibly matching TRBD1 (6 bases). This CDR3 contains 13 residues. Germline CDR1 SQVTM, CDR2 ANQGSEA. Trimming removed 7 bases at V and 4 bases at J, with 16 bases between. CDR3 nucleotide sequence: TGCAGCGCCCGACCAGGGGTAGGAGAGACCCAGTACTTC. The encoded protein is CSARPGVGETQYF.

This clonotype was detected many times. The chain combines TRBV15 with TRBJ2-1; D uncertain. The germline gives CDR1 LNHNV, CDR2 YYDKDF (reference sequence). V was cut by 0 bases and J by 10 bases, with 4 bases left in between. The CDR3 contains 11 residues. CDR3 residues: CATSRDGEQFF. CDR3 sequence (DNA): TGTGCCACCAGCAGAGACGGGGAGCAGTTCTTC.

This clonotype has a count of ten or more. The chain recombines TRBV7-3 with TRBJ2-1; D assignment may be TRBD1 or TRBD2 (5 bases each). CDR3 size: 13 residues. The V end lost 3 bases, the J end lost 7 bases, and 10 bases lay between the germline ends. Germline V CDR1 and CDR2: SGHTA, FQGTGA. The CDR3 DNA reads TGTGCCAGCAGCTTGGGGACGGGGAATGAGCAGTTCTTC. The encoded protein is CASSLGTGNEQFF.

The rearrangement uses TRBV24-1 and TRBJ2-1; D remains unclear. Looked up from germline, CDR1 is KGHDR and CDR2 is SFDVKD. The V gene lost 5 bases and the J gene lost 11 bases, with 15 bases spanning the gap. The CDR3 is made up of 13 amino acids. The CDR3 sequence is CATSVQWAHKQFF. In DNA form, the CDR3 reads TGTGCCACCAGTGTTCAGTGGGCGCATAAGCAGTTCTTC.

Ten or more counts support this clonotype. The genes are TRBV6-4 and TRBJ2-3; TRBD2 matches 9 bases. Germline lookup yields CDR1 MRHNA and CDR2 SNTAGT. The CDR3 is made up of 15 amino acids. V trimming: 4 bases; J trimming: 5 bases; junction bases outside the gene matches: 7. CDR3: CASSAVAGVGDTQYF. CDR3 nucleotides: TGTGCCAGCAGTGCGGTAGCGGGAGTGGGAGATACGCAGTATTTT.

CDR3 nucleotide sequence: TGTGCCAGCACCGACTATGCAAGGGCCGGGCCACCCCTCCACTTT. Its translation: CASTDYARAGPPLHF. The J gene is TRBJ1-6, the V gene TRBV27, with D uncertain. Germline CDR1 and CDR2: MNHEY and SMNVEV (reference sequence). The V gene lost 7 bases and the J gene lost 11 bases, with 21 bases spanning the gap. CDR3 length equals 15 residues.

This clonotype has ten or more counts. V and J are TRBV18 and TRBJ2-7; no clear D. The germline V gene encodes CDR1 KGHSH and CDR2 LQKENI. The CDR3 consists of 14 residues. V was clipped by 0 bases and J by 2 bases, with 8 bases between them. Here the CDR3 DNA reads TGTGCCAGCTCACCACCGGGGTTACCCTACGAGCAGTACTTC. Translated, it gives CASSPPGLPYEQYF.

This clonotype was found many times. The chain uses TRBV20-1 and TRBJ2-3; 7 bases fit TRBD2. The CDR3 runs 16 residues. V shed 0 bases, J shed 4 bases, and the junction held 10 bases outside the gene matches. CDR1 DFQATT and CDR2 SNEGSKA come from the germline V gene (reference sequence). The CDR3 DNA is TGCAGTGCTAGAGATGGAAGCGGGATTTCCGCAGATACGCAGTATTTT. Translating gives CSARDGSGISADTQYF.

Concerning this clonotype: A read error may explain this, as a much larger clone is one base away. Without the conserved terminal phenylalanine or tryptophan, this CDR3 likely stems from a read error. This sequence joins TRBV4-2 and TRBJ2-1; no clear D gene. The CDR3 has 14 amino acids. Germline lookup yields CDR1 LGHNA and CDR2 YNFKEQ. V dropped 0 bases and J dropped 13 bases, with 16 bases sitting between them. Here the CDR3 reads CASSQDGQPRTQFL. The CDR3 nucleotides read TGTGCCAGCAGCCAAGACGGCCAGCCACGGACCCAGTTCCTC.

This clonotype was detected many times. The chain is built from TRBV29-1 and TRBJ2-5; tentatively, D is TRBD2 (6 bases). Germline V gives CDR1 SQVTM, CDR2 ANQGSEA. The V end lost 7 bases, the J end lost 5 bases, and 14 bases lay between the germline ends. The CDR3 is 12 residues long. The CDR3 sequence is CSGLGLGETQYF. The CDR3 DNA reads as TGCAGCGGACTGGGACTTGGTGAGACCCAGTACTTC.

This clonotype was counted once. A much larger clone differs by one base, so this may be a read error. This rearrangement joins TRBV29-1 to TRBJ1-1; D uncertain. This CDR3 has 13 residues. Germline V CDR1 and CDR2: SQVTM, ANQGSEA. This CDR3 is CSVEGRMNTEALF. As DNA, the CDR3 is TGCAGCGTTGAAGGACGGATGAACACTGAAGCTCTCTTT.

The chain carries TRBV6-1 and TRBJ2-5, with 7 positions matching TRBD2. In germline, CDR1 is MNHNS, CDR2 SASEGT. This CDR3 comprises 13 residues. The V segment lost 8 bases and the J segment 1 base; nucleotides outside the gene matches: 4. CDR3 DNA sequence: TGTGCCAGCTCCTGGACTAGCCAAGAGACCCAGTACTTC. Its translation is CASSWTSQETQYF.

This clonotype occurred once. Germline is not matched at one junction end, which may reflect a read error. The chain joins TRBV6-6 to TRBJ1-6, with a weak D call TRBD1 (6 bases). Per germline, CDR1 MNHNY and CDR2 SVGAGI (reference sequence). This CDR3 has 17 residues. This CDR3 reads CASGYPWRGTYNSPLHF. CDR3 DNA: TGTGCCAGCGGTTACCCATGGAGGGGGACCTATAATTCACCCCTCCACTTT.

This clonotype was found once. At one boundary the junction diverges from the germline segment, which might be a read error. The J gene is TRBJ2-1, the V gene TRBV6-2 or TRBV6-3; 9 nucleotides line up with TRBD1. CDR3 length: 14 amino acids. CDR1 is MNHEY, CDR2 SVGEGT, per germline. This CDR3 reads CASLPGQGYNEQLF. DNA of the CDR3: TGTGCCAGTTTACCGGGACAGGGTTACAATGAGCAGCTCTTC.

A word on this clonotype: Here the CDR3 omits its conserved ending phenylalanine or tryptophan, so a read error is the likely source. This chain connects TRBV27 to TRBJ1-2; D unresolved. Germline loops: CDR1 MNHEY, CDR2 SMNVEV (reference sequence). The CDR3 has 14 amino acids. V lost 6 bases and J lost 7, with 18 bases in between. Written as DNA, the CDR3 is TGTGCCAGCAGGGAATTGGGCGGCGGAGGTGGCTACACCCTC. Translation gives CASRELGGGGGYTL.

Of note for this clonotype: Its ends do not fully match the called genes, so a read error is possible. The chain carries TRBV6-5 and TRBJ1-2; 8 nucleotides align to TRBD1. Germline lookup yields CDR1 MNHEY and CDR2 SVGAGI. CDR3 length: 15 residues. Written as DNA, the CDR3 is TGTGCCAGAAGTTACGGACAGGGTTTTCGCTATGGCTTCACCTTC. Translation: CARSYGQGFRYGFTF.

The rearrangement joins TRBV20-1 to TRBJ2-1; tentatively, D is TRBD2 (6 bases). The CDR3 runs 17 residues. Germline V CDR1 and CDR2: DFQATT, SNEGSKA (reference sequence). V gave up 3 bases and J gave up 4 bases, with 22 bases separating them. CDR3 sequence: CSASSPGVETQYNEQFF. The CDR3 bases are TGCAGTGCTAGTAGTCCGGGGGTAGAGACCCAGTACAATGAGCAGTTCTTC.